This TCR beta chain comes out of a study of blood T cell repertoires in COVID-19. Study as a whole: From T cells, B-cell-depleted T cells, or PBMCs came the material, which was cDNA or gDNA.

Germline-derived CDR1 and CDR2 are PRHDT and FYEKMQ (reference sequence). The CDR3 has 16 residues. V lost 6 bases, J lost 10 bases, and 13 bases stayed unmatched. Under the authors' procedure: Nucleated cell number was recorded as an estimate derived from reference gene primer amplification. Repertoires were generated with immunoSEQ multiplex PCR, while TCRdb's copy carries only in-frame clones and drops some. V, J and clone size reflect that table, while D and trimming were determined from the DNA. Of about 400,000 clones in the sample, approximately 88% are singletons; the top ten hold over 2%. Cohort assignment relied on participant-reported clinical history.

The source material was PBMCs or T cells enriched from blood (not recorded which). This TCR derives from a woman aged 40-49 years with acute COVID-19. The gene calls are TRBV13 and TRBJ1-6, with 9 bases identical to TRBD1. DNA of the CDR3: TGTGCCAGCAGAATACTGGGGACAGGGAGTAACTCACCCCTCCACTTT. It is translated as CASRILGTGSNSPLHF.